This is a list of T cell receptor beta chains from one sample in a study of blood T cell repertoires in COVID-19. TCRdb's copy holds only in-frame clones and misses some; the assay was immunoSEQ multiplex PCR. The sample has about 300,000 clones, 70% to 90% seen once; the top ten hold 5% to 7%. What was sequenced was peripheral blood. Receptors originate from a man younger than 30 who had recovered from COVID-19. Each CDR3 is given with its conserved first and last residue. D genes are given only for firm matches. The size of a clone is reported for some rows only, either as once, few or many, or as a class for expanded clones.

v_call,clone_size,j_call,d_call,cdr3_aa,cdr3_nt
TRBV19,once,TRBJ2-1,-,CASSAQRHYNEQFF,TGTGCCAGTAGCGCCCAGAGACACTACAATGAGCAGTTCTTC
TRBV27,-,TRBJ2-7,-,CASSFEGAGTYEQYF,TGTGCCAGCAGTTTCGAGGGGGCGGGAACCTACGAGCAGTACTTC
TRBV25-1,-,TRBJ1-2,-,CASSEYVGPEGGYTF,TGTGCCAGCAGTGAATACGTAGGGCCTGAGGGTGGCTACACCTTC
TRBV27,-,TRBJ2-1,TRBD2,CASSLSGTSGGNEQFF,TGTGCCAGCAGTTTATCCGGGACTAGCGGGGGCAATGAGCAGTTCTTC
TRBV9,few,TRBJ2-7,TRBD1,CASSYRGDYEQYF,TGTGCCAGCAGCTACAGGGGCGACTACGAGCAGTACTTC
TRBV6-6,-,TRBJ1-6,-,CASSYSAGNNSPLHF,TGTGCCAGCAGTTACTCGGCAGGGAACAATTCACCCCTCCACTTT
TRBV9,-,TRBJ2-7,-,CASSPRGQSYEQYF,TGTGCCAGCAGCCCCCGAGGACAGTCCTACGAGCAGTACTTC
TRBV27,-,TRBJ2-1,TRBD2,CASIGPASGGDEQFF,TGTGCCAGCATAGGGCCGGCTAGCGGAGGGGATGAGCAGTTCTTC
TRBV27,-,TRBJ2-2,TRBD1,CASSSPGQGGGELFF,TGTGCCAGCAGTTCGCCGGGACAGGGAGGCGGGGAGCTGTTTTTT
TRBV18,once,TRBJ2-5,-,CASSPGQKETQYF,TGTGCCAGCTCACCAGGGCAGAAAGAGACCCAGTACTTC
TRBV9,-,TRBJ2-2,-,CASSVHASGEYNGELFF,TGTGCCAGCAGCGTCCACGCCTCGGGAGAGTACAACGGGGAGCTGTTTTTT
TRBV7-6,-,TRBJ2-2,TRBD2,CASSLGTSGSYVRELFF,TGTGCCAGCAGCTTAGGGACTAGCGGGAGTTACGTAAGGGAGCTGTTTTTT
TRBV7-9,-,TRBJ1-2,-,CASSPPREAALKDGYTF,TGTGCCAGCAGCCCACCCAGGGAGGCGGCTCTAAAGGATGGCTACACCTTC
TRBV7-3,-,TRBJ2-7,TRBD1,CASSPGQGAYEQYF,TGTGCCAGCAGCCCCGGACAGGGGGCCTACGAGCAGTACTTC
TRBV7-3,-,TRBJ1-1,-,CASSPQRDTEAFF,TGTGCCAGCAGCCCCCAACGGGACACGGAAGCTTTCTTT
TRBV7-9,once,TRBJ1-3,TRBD1,CASRYTGGPSGNTIYF,TGTGCCAGCAGATACACAGGGGGGCCCTCTGGAAACACCATATATTTT
TRBV7-9,-,TRBJ1-5,TRBD1,CASSWGQEDNQPQHF,TGTGCCAGCAGCTGGGGACAGGAAGATAATCAGCCCCAGCATTTT
TRBV11-2,-,TRBJ1-2,TRBD1,CASSVTGGADGYTF,TGTGCCAGCAGCGTCACAGGGGGCGCGGATGGCTACACCTTC
TRBV20-1,few,TRBJ1-2,-,CSASATGNAGYTF,TGCAGTGCTAGTGCCACAGGGAATGCTGGCTACACCTTC
TRBV11-3,-,TRBJ2-3,-,CASSLSSEPGTDTQYF,TGTGCCAGCAGCTTAAGTTCTGAGCCAGGGACAGATACGCAGTATTTT
TRBV6-5,-,TRBJ2-5,-,CASSPTGTFQETQYF,TGTGCCAGCAGCCCCACCGGGACTTTCCAAGAGACCCAGTACTTC
TRBV6-5,-,TRBJ1-1,TRBD1,CASSRQGARVEAFF,TGTGCCAGCAGTCGACAGGGGGCCAGGGTTGAAGCTTTCTTT
TRBV7-3,-,TRBJ2-3,TRBD2,CASSLTGTSGINTQYF,TGTGCCAGCAGCTTAACCGGGACTAGCGGGATTAATACGCAGTATTTT
TRBV20-1,-,TRBJ2-1,TRBD2,CSASSGGGGYNEQFF,TGCAGTGCTAGTAGCGGGGGGGGAGGTTACAATGAGCAGTTCTTC
TRBV10-2,-,TRBJ2-1,-,CASSESGREQFF,TGCGCCAGCAGTGAGTCGGGCCGCGAGCAGTTCTTC
TRBV4-2,-,TRBJ1-5,TRBD1,CASSQESGTVNQPQHF,TGTGCCAGCAGCCAAGAATCGGGGACAGTTAATCAGCCCCAGCATTTT
TRBV11-2,-,TRBJ2-7,TRBD2,CASSRNPSGEIEQYF,TGTGCCAGCAGCCGTAACCCTAGCGGGGAGATCGAGCAGTACTTC
TRBV4-1,-,TRBJ1-4,-,CASSQGPGATNEKLFF,TGCGCCAGCAGCCAAGGGCCAGGGGCAACTAATGAAAAACTGTTTTTT
TRBV20-1,-,TRBJ1-3,TRBD1,CSASGTGASGNTIYF,TGCAGTGCTAGTGGGACAGGAGCCTCTGGAAACACCATATATTTT
TRBV3-1/TRBV3-2,-,TRBJ1-2,-,CASSHTQGRLGYTF,TGTGCCAGCAGCCACACACAGGGTCGCCTTGGCTACACCTTC
TRBV5-4,-,TRBJ2-6,TRBD1,CASSLALPGGAGANVLTF,TGTGCCAGCAGCTTGGCGTTACCAGGGGGCGCTGGGGCCAACGTCCTGACTTTC
TRBV6-1,-,TRBJ1-1,-,CASSVRPGLPNTEAFF,TGTGCCAGCAGTGTCCGCCCAGGACTGCCGAACACTGAAGCTTTCTTT
TRBV25-1,-,TRBJ1-4,-,CASSESRVWDEKLFF,TGTGCCAGCAGTGAATCCAGGGTCTGGGATGAAAAACTGTTTTTT
TRBV6-6,-,TRBJ1-5,TRBD1,CASSDTGGPNQPQHF,TGTGCCAGCAGTGATACAGGGGGCCCCAATCAGCCCCAGCATTTT
TRBV6-5,-,TRBJ1-5,TRBD1,CASSLHRGSNQPQHF,TGTGCCAGCAGTTTGCACAGGGGAAGCAATCAGCCCCAGCATTTT
TRBV6-5,-,TRBJ2-7,TRBD2,CASSFAGGYEQYF,TGTGCCAGCAGTTTTGCGGGAGGGTACGAGCAGTACTTC
TRBV13,-,TRBJ2-7,-,CASSLGRGWNEQYF,TGTGCCAGCAGCTTAGGACGGGGATGGAACGAGCAGTACTTC
TRBV11-2,-,TRBJ1-4,-,CASSLSQLGGKLFF,TGTGCCAGCAGCTTATCCCAGCTAGGGGGAAAACTGTTTTTT
TRBV5-1,-,TRBJ1-1,-,CASSLVPLNTEAFF,TGCGCCAGCAGCTTGGTCCCCTTGAACACTGAAGCTTTCTTT
TRBV24-1,-,TRBJ2-5,TRBD1,CATSDLGGTGGLQETQYF,TGTGCCACCAGTGATTTAGGGGGGACAGGGGGCCTCCAAGAGACCCAGTACTTC